Only one count was recorded for the clone carrying this TCR beta chain. This entry belongs to a study of blood T cell repertoires in COVID-19. Study summary: Samples representing acute and convalescent COVID-19 were sourced from the United States, Italy and Spain.

The data were produced by immunoSEQ multiplex PCR, yet TCRdb's version contains in-frame clones alone and is incomplete. The repertoire has about 94,000 clones, 80% of them found once; the top ten carry 15% to 20%. CDR1 SGHTA and CDR2 FQGNSA come from the germline V gene. V lost 5 bases, J lost 0 bases, and 9 bases stayed unmatched. This CDR3 region has 16 residues. This clonotype originated in a woman of 80 years or more with acute or convalescent COVID-19. Sequenced: peripheral blood. The gene calls are TRBV7-2 and TRBJ2-7; 8 bases match TRBD2. The CDR3 spells CASSLRGAGVSYEQYF. CDR3 in DNA: TGTGCCAGCAGCCTACGGGGAGCGGGAGTCTCCTACGAGCAGTACTTC.